The clone carrying this T cell receptor beta chain was recorded many times. The antigen is unknown. The data derive from a study of T cell repertoires in cytomegalovirus infection. Study at large: Public TCR beta signature analysis indicated the presence of both CMV infection and matching HLA type.

Each CDR3 protein gets one entry after TCRdb re-called the reads with MiXCR. The repertoire includes roughly 230,000 distinct CDR3 sequences, roughly an eighth of them detected once, and roughly 1.7% sits in the top ten. Losses at the gene ends were 7 bases for V and 3 bases for J; bases not matched to a gene: 7. CDR1 SGHVS and CDR2 FQNEAQ come from the germline V gene. The CDR3 is made up of 15 amino acids. Whole-study findings and limits: Cumulative frequency of public TCR beta families picked out carriers of CMV plus the relevant HLA. Predominance within the ex vivo response was attributable to HLA-C-restricted CMV-specific TCR beta clonotypes.

The J gene is TRBJ2-3, the V gene TRBV7-8, with 10 bases fitting TRBD1. The sample consisted of PBMCs. The sequence was obtained from a human donor in good health (CMV status not recorded). Some clones in this sample may be carry-over from other donors' samples. CDR3 amino acids: CASIEGQGLTDTQYF. The DNA of the CDR3 is TGTGCCAGCATCGAGGGACAGGGGTTAACAGATACGCAGTATTTT. Based on the CDR3 plus reference TRBV7-8 and TRBJ2-3, the full variable domain is GAGVSQSPRYKVAKRGQDVALRCDPISGHVSLFWYQQALGQGPEFLTYFQNEAQLDKSGLPSDRFFAERPEGSVSTLKIQRTQQEDSAVYLCASIEGQGLTDTQYFGPGTRLTVL.